These 22 T cell receptor beta chains share one sample of origin, sequenced in a study of neurological immune-mediated disorders. TCRdb reprocessed the 5' RACE reads with MiXCR, giving one entry per CDR3 protein. The table shows 70,000 or so distinct CDR3 sequences, with about 3% occurring only once. The sample comprised PBMCs. These receptors were taken from a woman between 45 and 65 years old with multiple sclerosis.

This clonotype was seen ten or more times. DNA for the CDR3: TGTGCCAGCAGCCAAGATCGCCAGGATGGCTACACCTTC. Amino acids: CASSQDRQDGYTF. The chain has TRBV4-2 and TRBJ1-2; no reliable D call. This CDR3 has 13 residues. With 0 bases removed from V and 6 bases from J, the gap between germline ends came to 8 bases. Germline V lookup: CDR1 LGHNA, CDR2 YNFKEQ.

The chain carries TRBV4-1 and TRBJ1-5; D remains ambiguous. This CDR3 is 13 amino acids long. Trimming pared 4 bases from V and 3 bases from J, leaving 7 bases between. Per germline, CDR1 MGHRA and CDR2 YSYEKL. CDR3 residues: CASSRGTNQPQHF. For the CDR3, the DNA is TGCGCCAGCAGCCGGGGAACCAATCAGCCCCAGCATTTT.

Points on this clonotype: This sequence may be a read error, since a much larger clone differs from it by one base. The genes are TRBV20-1 and TRBJ1-5; 9 bases fit TRBD1. CDR1 and CDR2 from the germline V gene are DFQATT and SNEGSKA (reference sequence). The CDR3 spans 14 residues. As DNA, the CDR3 is TGCAGTGCTAGTGGGGACAGGGAGACTCAGCCCCAGAATTTT. Translated, it gives CSASGDRETQPQNF.

This clonotype has a count of ten or more. The genes are TRBV7-9 and TRBJ1-1; D unclear. The germline V and J ends were trimmed by 0 bases and 1 base, with 3 bases remaining between them. The CDR3 extends over 13 amino acids. The germline V gene encodes CDR1 SEHNR and CDR2 FQNEAQ (reference sequence). The CDR3 bases are TGTGCCAGCAGCTTAGCGTGGAACACTGAAGCTTTCTTT. Amino acids: CASSLAWNTEAFF.

J is TRBJ2-7 and V is TRBV2; 10 bases align to TRBD2. Germline V gene sequence: CDR1 SNHLY, CDR2 FYNNEI. The CDR3 length is 18 residues. Unmatched junction bases numbered 10, after V lost 1 base and J lost 1 base. The CDR3 region is CASSEGLAGDIGSYEQYF. DNA for the CDR3: TGTGCCAGCAGTGAAGGGCTAGCGGGAGATATAGGATCCTACGAGCAGTACTTC. Supplemented by reference TRBV2 and TRBJ2-7, the full variable domain reads EPEVTQTPSHQVTQMGQEVILRCVPISNHLYFYWYRQILGQKVEFLVSFYNNEISEKSEIFDDQFSVERPDGSNFTLKIRSTKLEDSAMYFCASSEGLAGDIGSYEQYFGPGTRLTVT.

This clonotype has more than one count but fewer than ten. A much larger clone lies one base from this, so it may be a read error. The J gene is TRBJ1-6, the V gene TRBV20-1; TRBD1 agrees at 7 bases. The CDR3 sequence is 15 residues long. Germline values: CDR1 DFQATT, CDR2 SNEGSKA (reference sequence). CDR3 in amino acids: CSAYFTGDYNSPLNF. In DNA, the CDR3 is TGCAGTGCATACTTCACAGGGGACTATAATTCACCCCTCAACTTT.

This clonotype was counted at least ten times. This chain joins TRBV5-1 and TRBJ1-1, with D hard to call. The CDR3 loop spans 16 amino acids. Germline CDR1 and CDR2: SGHRS and YFSETQ. Trimming took off 0 bases at V and 4 bases at J, with 16 bases between the two ends. In nucleotides, the CDR3 is TGCGCCAGCAGCTTGGGTGGTACGGGGAAGGGCACTGAAGCTTTCTTT. Protein sequence: CASSLGGTGKGTEAFF.

This clonotype was counted at least ten times. The V call is TRBV6-2 or TRBV6-3, the J call TRBJ2-3, with D unresolved. Trimming removed 0 bases at V and 2 bases at J, with 15 bases between. Germline-derived CDR1 and CDR2 are MNHEY and SVGEGT. The CDR3 contains 17 residues. CDR3 in amino acids: CASSYSRPRGNTDTQYF. The DNA for the CDR3 is TGTGCCAGCAGTTACTCTCGACCCCGCGGAAACACAGATACGCAGTATTTT.

The table lists this clonotype with many counts. The chain is built from TRBV7-2 and TRBJ2-5; 12 bases are shared with TRBD2. The CDR3 extends over 16 amino acids. V trimming: 3 bases; J trimming: 1 base; junction bases outside the gene matches: 3. The germline CDR1 and CDR2 sequences are SGHTA and FQGNSA. CDR3 sequence: CASSFGLAGPQETQYF. Here the CDR3 DNA reads TGTGCCAGCAGCTTCGGACTAGCGGGACCCCAAGAGACCCAGTACTTC.

As to this clonotype: A single base separates this from a much larger clone, so it may be a read error. The chain recombines TRBV5-1 with TRBJ2-2, with 8 bases fitting TRBD2. Per germline, CDR1 SGHRS and CDR2 YFSETQ. This CDR3 has 17 amino acids. As DNA, the CDR3 is TGCGCCAGGAGCTACGGGGGGGGCTTTAAGAGCACCGGGGAGCTGTTTTTT. Protein sequence: CARSYGGGFKSTGELFF.

The sample holds many counts of this clonotype. The genes are TRBV28 and TRBJ2-3; D remains unclear. V was clipped by 5 bases and J by 4 bases, with 7 bases between them. Germline CDR1 reads MDHEN; CDR2 reads SYDVKM. The CDR3 length is 12 residues. In DNA, the CDR3 is TGTGCCAGCAGTATAGGGCCAGATACGCAGTATTTT. It is translated as CASSIGPDTQYF.

This clonotype was counted at least ten times. The chain employs TRBV25-1 and TRBJ2-7; 7 bases map to TRBD1. Per germline, CDR1 MGHDK and CDR2 SYGVNS. The V gene end was trimmed by 1 base and the J gene end by 7 bases; junction bases not matched to a gene: 7. The length of the CDR3 is 14 residues. The CDR3 spells CASSESGQAGEQYF. The CDR3 coding sequence is TGTGCCAGCAGTGAATCCGGACAGGCCGGGGAGCAGTACTTC.

This clonotype was counted at least ten times. The genes are TRBV27 and TRBJ2-2, with no clear D. The germline V gene has CDR1 MNHEY and CDR2 SMNVEV (reference sequence). Trimming stripped 1 base from V and 6 bases from J, with 9 bases between. This CDR3 spans 14 amino acids. The CDR3 protein is CASSLFHQAGELFF. CDR3 sequence (DNA): TGTGCCAGCAGTTTATTCCACCAGGCCGGGGAGCTGTTTTTT.

The table lists this clonotype with many counts. The chain joins TRBV5-1 to TRBJ2-2, with 14 nucleotides matching TRBD2. The CDR3 totals 16 residues. Losses at the gene ends were 4 bases for V and 6 bases for J; bases not matched to a gene: 5. Germline V CDR1 and CDR2: SGHRS, YFSETQ. In nucleotides, the CDR3 is TGCGCCAGCAGCATAGGGACTAGCGGGAGTCCCGGGGAGCTGTTTTTT. Translation: CASSIGTSGSPGELFF. Together with reference TRBV5-1 and TRBJ2-2, the CDR3 gives the full variable domain: KAGVTQTPRYLIKTRGQQVTLSCSPISGHRSVSWYQQTPGQGLQFLFEYFSETQRNKGNFPGRFSGRQFSNSRSEMNVSTLELGDSALYLCASSIGTSGSPGELFFGEGSRLTVL.

This clonotype was observed many times. The V call is TRBV20-1, the J call TRBJ2-1, with D perhaps being TRBD1 or TRBD2 (7 bases each). The V end was cut by 4 bases, the J end by 9 bases, with 16 bases between. The CDR3 spans 13 residues. Germline CDR1 reads DFQATT; CDR2 reads SNEGSKA (reference sequence). The CDR3 region has the DNA TGCAGTGCTACAGGGGGGGCCGGGGGTGAGCAGTTCTTC. Translating gives CSATGGAGGEQFF.

This clonotype was seen repeatedly, ten times or more. CDR3 sequence: CASSQLEDEKLFF. CDR3 bases: TGTGCCAGCAGCCAATTAGAAGACGAAAAACTGTTTTTT. The V call is TRBV4-2, the J call TRBJ1-4; no clear D. CDR1 is LGHNA, CDR2 YNFKEQ, per germline. CDR3 length equals 13 residues. The V end was cut by 2 bases, the J end by 8 bases, with 9 bases between.

This clonotype was seen ten or more times. The chain is built from TRBV20-1 and TRBJ2-5; the match to TRBD2 covers 10 bases. This CDR3 comprises 16 residues. J lost 1 base, V lost 0 bases, and 5 bases had no gene match. Germline V gene data show CDR1 as DFQATT and CDR2 as SNEGSKA (reference sequence). The CDR3 DNA reads as TGCAGTGCTAGAGATTACCAGCGGGGGGGCCAAGAGACCCAGTACTTC. As protein: CSARDYQRGGQETQYF.

This clonotype was seen ten or more times. The chain couples TRBV4-2 to TRBJ2-7, with D perhaps TRBD2 (5 bases). V was pared by 1 base and J by 6 bases, with 10 bases between. Germline-derived CDR1 and CDR2 are LGHNA and YNFKEQ. The CDR3 has 13 residues. CDR3 amino acids: CASSQGRRTEQYV. CDR3 sequence (DNA): TGTGCCAGCAGCCAAGGTCGGAGGACCGAGCAGTACGTC.

This clonotype was recorded at least ten times. The rearrangement uses TRBV6-2 or TRBV6-3 and TRBJ1-5; TRBD1 might be the D (5 bases). This CDR3 is 14 amino acids long. V was pared by 6 bases and J by 3 bases, with 12 bases between. The germline gives CDR1 MNHEY, CDR2 SVGEGT. CDR3 bases: TGTGCCAGCAGCGGGGGAAGGATCAATCAGCCCCAGCATTTT. Translation: CASSGGRINQPQHF.

This clonotype was seen a handful of times. The gene calls are TRBV6-2 or TRBV6-3 and TRBJ2-3, with 7 bases fitting TRBD2. CDR1 MNHEY and CDR2 SVGEGT come from the germline V gene. J gave up 1 base and V 2 bases, and 6 bases lay outside the gene matches. The CDR3 runs to 16 residues. The CDR3 region is CASSYAAGDRTDTQYF. The DNA for the CDR3 is TGTGCCAGCAGTTACGCCGCGGGGGACCGCACAGATACGCAGTATTTT.

Concerning this clonotype itself: Given a much more abundant clone one base away, this may be a read error. The chain combines TRBV5-1 with TRBJ2-6; D is possibly TRBD1 (5 bases). There are 18 residues in the CDR3. The V gene's germline CDR1 is SGHRS and CDR2 YFSETQ. The CDR3: CASSGYRYTVPGAKVLTF. As DNA, the CDR3 is TGCGCCAGCAGCGGATACAGGTATACTGTTCCTGGGGCCAAAGTCCTGACTTTC.

This clonotype was seen at least ten times. The V call is TRBV6-2 or TRBV6-3, the J call TRBJ2-2, with 12 nucleotides matching TRBD2. Germline values: CDR1 MNHEY, CDR2 SVGEGT. V was pared by 6 bases and J by 4 bases, with 6 bases of the junction left unmatched. There are 16 residues in the CDR3. This CDR3 is CASSLWTSGTTGELFF. CDR3 nucleotide sequence: TGTGCCAGCAGCCTCTGGACTAGCGGGACCACCGGGGAGCTGTTTTTT.